This T cell receptor (beta chain) was recovered during a study of T cells in tuberculosis. The length of the CDR3 is 14 residues. With V trimmed by 3 bases and J by 10 bases, 4 bases remained unmatched. Germline values: CDR1 SGHNT, CDR2 YENEEA. Time point described: new active TB diagnosis, blood taken before or within 7 days of starting treatment. The table came from immunoSEQ multiplex PCR; TCRdb's copy has only in-frame clones and leaves some out. The data show around 33,000 clones, 87% seen once. This clonotype was sampled from an adult with tuberculosis. The chain has TRBV11-3 and TRBJ1-6; 9 nucleotides align to TRBD1. The sample was PBMCs, taken at tuberculosis diagnosis. The CDR3 is CASSLGQGNSPLHF. The CDR3 nucleotides are TGTGCCAGCAGCTTGGGACAGGGAAACTCACCCCTCCACTTT.